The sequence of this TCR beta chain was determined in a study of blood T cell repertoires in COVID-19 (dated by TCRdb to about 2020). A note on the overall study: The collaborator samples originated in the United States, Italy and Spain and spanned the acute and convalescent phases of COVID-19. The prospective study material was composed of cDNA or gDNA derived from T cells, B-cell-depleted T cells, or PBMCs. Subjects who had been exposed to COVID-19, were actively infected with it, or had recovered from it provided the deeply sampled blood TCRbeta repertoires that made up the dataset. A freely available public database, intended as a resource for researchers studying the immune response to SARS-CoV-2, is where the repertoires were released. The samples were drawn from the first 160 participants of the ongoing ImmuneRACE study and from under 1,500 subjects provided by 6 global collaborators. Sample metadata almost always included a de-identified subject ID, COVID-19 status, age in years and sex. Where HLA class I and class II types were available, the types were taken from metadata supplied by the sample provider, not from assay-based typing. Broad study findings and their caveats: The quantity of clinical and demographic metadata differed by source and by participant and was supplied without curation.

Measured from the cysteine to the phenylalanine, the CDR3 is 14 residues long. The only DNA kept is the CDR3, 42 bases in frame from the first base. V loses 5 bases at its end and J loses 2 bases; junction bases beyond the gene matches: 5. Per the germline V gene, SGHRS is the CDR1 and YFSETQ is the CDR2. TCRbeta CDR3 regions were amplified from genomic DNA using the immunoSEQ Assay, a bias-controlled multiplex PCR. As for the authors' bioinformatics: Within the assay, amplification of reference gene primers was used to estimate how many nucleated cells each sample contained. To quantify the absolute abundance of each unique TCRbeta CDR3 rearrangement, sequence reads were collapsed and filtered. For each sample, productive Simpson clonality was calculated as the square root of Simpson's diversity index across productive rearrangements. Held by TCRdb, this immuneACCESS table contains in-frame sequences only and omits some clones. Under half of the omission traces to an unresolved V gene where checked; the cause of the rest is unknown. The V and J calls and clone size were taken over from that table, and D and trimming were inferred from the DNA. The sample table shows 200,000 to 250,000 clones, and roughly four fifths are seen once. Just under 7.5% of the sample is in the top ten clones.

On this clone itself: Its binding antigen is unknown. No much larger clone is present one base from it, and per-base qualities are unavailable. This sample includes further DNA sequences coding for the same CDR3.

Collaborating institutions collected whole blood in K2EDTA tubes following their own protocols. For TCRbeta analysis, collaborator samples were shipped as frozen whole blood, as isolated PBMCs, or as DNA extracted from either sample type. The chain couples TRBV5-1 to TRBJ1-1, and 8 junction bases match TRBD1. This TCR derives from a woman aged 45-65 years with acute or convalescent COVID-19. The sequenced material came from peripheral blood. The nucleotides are TGCGCCAGCAGACCTACAGGGGGTAACACTGAAGCTTTCTTT. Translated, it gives CASRPTGGNTEAFF.